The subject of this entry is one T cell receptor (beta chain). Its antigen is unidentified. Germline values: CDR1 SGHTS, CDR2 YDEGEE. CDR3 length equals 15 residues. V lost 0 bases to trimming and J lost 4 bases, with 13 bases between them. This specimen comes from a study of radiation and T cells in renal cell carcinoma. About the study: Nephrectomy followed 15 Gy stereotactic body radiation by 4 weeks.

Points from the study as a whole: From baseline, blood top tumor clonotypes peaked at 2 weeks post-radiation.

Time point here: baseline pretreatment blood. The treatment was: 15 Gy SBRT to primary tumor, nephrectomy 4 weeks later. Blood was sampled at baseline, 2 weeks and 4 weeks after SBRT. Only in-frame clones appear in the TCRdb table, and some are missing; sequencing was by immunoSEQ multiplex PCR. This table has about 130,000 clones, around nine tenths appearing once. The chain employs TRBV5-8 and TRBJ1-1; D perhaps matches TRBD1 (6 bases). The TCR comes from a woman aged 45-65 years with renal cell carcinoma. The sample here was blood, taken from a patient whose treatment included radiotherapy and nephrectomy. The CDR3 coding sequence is TGTGCCAGCAGCTTGGAGCCCCAGGGGAGCACTGAAGCTTTCTTT. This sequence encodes CASSLEPQGSTEAFF.